The next 13 T cell receptor beta chains were all read from a single sample in a study of identical twins. MiXCR, run by TCRdb on the 5' RACE reads, gives a single entry per CDR3 protein. The profile shows more than 350,000 distinct CDR3 sequences, approximately 8.7% of them singletons. Sequencing was done on a sample of naive T cells sorted from blood. The receptors stem from a woman aged 50 to 60 in good health.

The V call is TRBV5-1, the J call TRBJ2-1, with no clear D. Germline values: CDR1 SGHRS, CDR2 YFSETQ. CDR3 length equals 13 residues. V was cut by 0 bases and J by 4 bases, with 5 bases left in between. The CDR3 here is CASSLETYNEQFF. CDR3 nucleotide sequence: TGCGCCAGCAGCTTGGAGACATACAATGAGCAGTTCTTC. Full variable domain (rest looked up from reference TRBV5-1 and TRBJ2-1): KAGVTQTPRYLIKTRGQQVTLSCSPISGHRSVSWYQQTPGQGLQFLFEYFSETQRNKGNFPGRFSGRQFSNSRSEMNVSTLELGDSALYLCASSLETYNEQFFGPGTRLTVL.

This sequence joins TRBV5-1 and TRBJ2-3; D might be TRBD2 (6 bases). Germline V gene data show CDR1 as SGHRS and CDR2 as YFSETQ. V was trimmed by 4 bases and J by 3 bases, leaving 21 bases between them. CDR3 size: 17 residues. The DNA of the CDR3 is TGCGCCAGCAGCGCCCCTCCTCCGGGACTTACTACAGATACGCAGTATTTT. This gives the protein CASSAPPPGLTTDTQYF.

In this sample, this clonotype turned up many times. The chain links TRBV3-1 to TRBJ1-1; no definite D call. The V end lost 1 base, the J end lost 2 bases, and 8 bases lay between the germline ends. The CDR3 spans 14 residues. Germline CDR1 and CDR2: LGHDT and YNNKEL (reference sequence). Written as DNA, the CDR3 is TGTGCCAGCAGCCAAGTCCCAGGCAACACTGAAGCTTTCTTT. The encoded protein is CASSQVPGNTEAFF.

This chain connects TRBV4-2 to TRBJ2-5; D is ambiguous. Germline V gene data show CDR1 as LGHNA and CDR2 as YNFKEQ. Trimming left V 0 bases short and J 5 bases short, with 7 bases between. The length of the CDR3 is 13 residues. CDR3 sequence: CASSQDIRETQYF. The CDR3 DNA follows: TGTGCCAGCAGCCAAGACATTCGGGAGACCCAGTACTTC.

CDR3 protein: CASSLGTGTIETQYF. The CDR3 DNA follows: TGTGCCAGCAGTTTGGGGACAGGGACAATAGAGACCCAGTACTTC. The V gene is TRBV12-3 or TRBV12-4, the J gene TRBJ2-5; TRBD1 aligns across 9 bases. This CDR3 is built from 15 residues. V shed 3 bases and J 4 bases; nucleotides not matched to a gene: 6.

At least ten counts were recorded for this clonotype. The rearrangement uses TRBV6-1 and TRBJ2-1; 8 positions match TRBD2. Germline V lookup: CDR1 MNHNS, CDR2 SASEGT. The CDR3 runs to 15 residues. The J segment lost 1 base and the V segment lost 7 bases, leaving 6 bases of the junction unmatched. The CDR3 spells CASISGRWSYNEQFF. Written as DNA, the CDR3 is TGTGCCAGCATCAGCGGGAGATGGTCCTACAATGAGCAGTTCTTC.

This clonotype was seen many times. The chain uses TRBV9 and TRBJ1-2; D is undetermined. Trimming stripped 4 bases from V and 5 bases from J, with 12 bases between. This CDR3 has 13 residues. Looked up from germline, CDR1 is SGDLS and CDR2 is YYNGEE. CDR3 protein: CASSPTEQYGYTF. CDR3 DNA: TGTGCCAGCAGCCCCACCGAGCAGTATGGCTACACCTTC.

This clonotype was picked up many times. The chain carries TRBV20-1 and TRBJ2-1, with a possible D match to TRBD2 (5 bases). Deletions cut 3 bases from V and 10 bases from J, with 22 bases between. The CDR3 is made up of 15 amino acids. The V gene's germline CDR1 is DFQATT and CDR2 SNEGSKA (reference sequence). CDR3 amino acids: CSARAVATSEREQFF. The CDR3 DNA follows: TGCAGTGCTAGGGCCGTAGCCACCAGTGAGCGGGAGCAGTTCTTC.

This clonotype was picked up a small number of times. The chain has TRBV11-1 and TRBJ2-7; the match to TRBD1 covers 7 bases. J gave up 0 bases and V 5 bases, and 7 bases lay outside the gene matches. CDR1 and CDR2 (germline): SGHAT, FQDESV (reference sequence). This CDR3 has 15 amino acids. The chain's CDR3 is CASSPRDSPSYEQYV. The CDR3 DNA reads TGTGCCAGCAGCCCAAGGGACAGTCCCTCCTACGAGCAGTACGTC.

This clonotype was counted a few times. The chain joins TRBV6-5 to TRBJ2-1; 7 nucleotides match TRBD1. Germline assignment: CDR1 MNHEY and CDR2 SVGAGI. CDR3 size: 14 residues. V lost 7 bases, J lost 6 bases, and 9 bases stayed unmatched. CDR3 sequence reads: CASKVGTASNEQFF. DNA for the CDR3: TGTGCCAGCAAAGTAGGGACAGCATCCAATGAGCAGTTCTTC.

The chain joins TRBV25-1 to TRBJ2-7; D could derive from TRBD1 or TRBD2 (5 bases each). CDR1 MGHDK and CDR2 SYGVNS come from the germline V gene. The CDR3 consists of 14 residues. Trimming removed 5 bases from V and 3 bases from J, with 14 bases in between. The CDR3 sequence: CASSPGPEIYEQYF. DNA of the CDR3: TGTGCCAGCAGTCCGGGACCGGAGATCTACGAGCAGTACTTC.

This clonotype appeared a few times. The chain has TRBV5-5 and TRBJ2-4, with D possibly TRBD2 on 6 matching bases. The CDR3 totals 11 residues. In germline, CDR1 is SGHKS, CDR2 YYEKEE (reference sequence). The V end lost 4 bases, the J end lost 8 bases, and 7 bases lay between the germline ends. The chain's CDR3 is CASSGGDIQYF. The CDR3 DNA reads TGTGCCAGCAGCGGAGGGGACATTCAGTACTTC. The whole variable domain, remainder taken from reference TRBV5-5 and TRBJ2-4, is DAGVTQSPTHLIKTRGQQVTLRCSPISGHKSVSWYQQVLGQGPQFIFQYYEKEERGRGNFPDRFSARQFPNYSSELNVNALLLGDSALYLCASSGGDIQYFGAGTRLSVL.

Ten or more counts support this clonotype. V is TRBV27 and J is TRBJ1-1; D gene uncertain. This CDR3 contains 15 residues. CDR1 is MNHEY and CDR2 is SMNVEV in the germline V gene (reference sequence). Trimming removed 3 bases from V and 1 base from J, with 12 bases in between. CDR3 protein: CASSFSREANTEAFF. The DNA for the CDR3 is TGTGCCAGCAGTTTCTCCCGGGAAGCGAACACTGAAGCTTTCTTT.